Sequencing of this TCR beta chain was carried out in a study of blood T cell repertoires in COVID-19. Background on the study: The United States, Italy and Spain provided the acute and convalescent COVID-19 samples. T cells, B-cell-depleted T cells, or PBMCs supplied cDNA or gDNA.

Germline V gene sequence: CDR1 SGHRS, CDR2 YFSETQ. After removal of 4 bases from V and 4 bases from J, the junction contained 1 base not matched to a gene. The CDR3 loop spans 14 amino acids. In the source study's methods: Amplified reference gene primers provided the basis for estimating nucleated cell counts. Repertoires were generated with immunoSEQ multiplex PCR, while TCRdb's copy carries only in-frame clones and drops some. V and J calls and clone size follow that table, whereas D and trimming were derived from the DNA. The sample contains roughly 100,000 clones, about 80% of which appear only once.

This clonotype was obtained from a woman aged 70 to 79 with acute or convalescent COVID-19. Sequencing used peripheral blood. The J gene is TRBJ2-5, the V gene TRBV5-1; 13 bases align to TRBD2. The CDR3 region is CASSGTSGVETQYF. The CDR3 DNA is TGCGCCAGCAGCGGGACTAGCGGGGTAGAGACCCAGTACTTC.